This T cell receptor (beta chain) derives from a study of beta chain features in type 1 diabetes (dated by TCRdb to 2017 to 2018). Study-wide context: Mean age, gender distribution, total cell number and subset yield were not different between patients and healthy donors. Regulatory and stem cell-like memory subsets were isolated from only 8 patients and roughly eight healthy donors, whereas naive and central memory subsets came from all 30 or so donors. A total of under 140,000,000 sorted cells were examined across all samples, and the number of cells per subset was strongly correlated with RNA yield. In the study, TCRB repertoires of sorted circulating CD4+ T cell subsets from recently diagnosed type 1 diabetes patients were compared with those of matched healthy donors.

A word on this clone: No antigen is known for it. Base qualities are not at hand, and no much larger clone is one base apart.

The entire isolated RNA was reverse transcribed using the High Capacity cDNA Reverse Transcription Kit, and thus expressed TCRB transcripts were sequenced. Deep immunoSEQ sequencing was performed on naive, central memory and regulatory T cell samples, with an average of around 3.5 million total reads per sample. Sorted cells were lysed in RLT buffer and RNA was extracted with DNase-treated RNeasy Micro or Mini kits, depending on cell number. Each cell subset was processed separately to prevent cross-contamination, with patient and healthy donor samples processed together. Using the immunoSEQ multiplex PCR, TCRB sequences were amplified from cDNA into 87-bp fragments spanning the CDR3 region. Sequencing of the amplicons was performed on the Illumina HiSeq platform. Per the authors' processing: PCR bias was corrected computationally using synthetic template baselines, and reads within Hamming distance 2 were collapsed, with unmergeable singletons discarded. Reads were aligned against IMGT so that V, D and J genes, CDR3 length and insertions or deletions at six rearrangement sites could be assigned. Within each subset, clonotype counts were normalized to sorted cell number, after which true diversity and Gini coefficients were computed with the tcR R package. The overlap coefficient, calculated on TCRB nucleotide sequences, was used to quantify repertoire sharing. The table comes from immuneACCESS by way of TCRdb, which keeps in-frame sequences with V and J called. Part of the clones is missing from these tables; in studies checked, under half for an unresolved V gene and the rest for unknown reasons. V and J calls and clone size are those listed in that table; D and trimming were worked out from the DNA. A total of more than 150,000 clones appear in this sample, more than 9.5% of them only once. The top ten clonotypes cover roughly 2% of the sample.

There are 14 amino acids in the CDR3, from cysteine to phenylalanine inclusive. Just the 42-base CDR3 DNA is kept, in frame starting at base 1. CDR1 SNHLY and CDR2 FYNNEI are derived from the germline V gene. At the junction V is shortened by 4 bases and J by 4 bases; bases outside the gene matches: 5. Paper-wide results and their limitations: Patients with type 1 diabetes made fewer insertions and deleted more nucleotides at VDJ recombination sites, implying thymic rearrangement abnormalities. Only small numbers of individuals were included in the HLA sub-analyses, which left unresolved whether HLA type had any influence on TCRB rearrangement. Because cDNA rather than genomic DNA was sequenced, highly expressing activated cells could have been over-represented, although no difference in activation and CD3 levels was found between groups. Type 1 diabetes patients showed a moderate but significant shortening of TCRB CDR3 length in all four CD4+ subsets. Shorter templates might have been favored by PCR, but patient and control samples were amplified and corrected together, so both groups would have been affected equally by any skew. Naive, central memory and regulatory TCRB repertoires appeared to be more alike among patients than among healthy donors.

Each donor gave one peripheral blood draw, about 110 mL on average, collected into heparinised tubes. A BD FACSAria II and a panel including CD45RO, CCR7, CD25, CD127, CD95 and CD27 were used to sort naive, central memory, regulatory and stem cell-like memory CD4+ T cells. A purity above 95% was achieved for all sorted populations. PBMCs were isolated right away by Lymphoprep density gradient centrifugation and were stained directly, without culture. Samples were stained and sorted in pairs, with one healthy donor and one patient per experiment, so that batch effects were minimized. The receptor was isolated from a young man in good health. Sequenced material: central memory CD4+ T cells from blood. The rearrangement joined TRBV2 to TRBJ1-2, with 8 junctional bases fitting TRBD1. CDR3 protein: CASSVTGAGYGYTF. The sequence in DNA is TGTGCCAGCAGTGTGACAGGGGCTGGCTATGGCTACACCTTC.